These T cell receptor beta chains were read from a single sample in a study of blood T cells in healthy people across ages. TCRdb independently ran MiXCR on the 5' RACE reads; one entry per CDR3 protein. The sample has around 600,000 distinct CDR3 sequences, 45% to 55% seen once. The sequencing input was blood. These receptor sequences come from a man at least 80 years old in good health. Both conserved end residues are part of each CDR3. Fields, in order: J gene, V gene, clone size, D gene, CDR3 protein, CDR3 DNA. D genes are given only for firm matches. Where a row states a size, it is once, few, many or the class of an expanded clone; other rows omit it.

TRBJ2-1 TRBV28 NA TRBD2 CASSLQAGRFGEQFF TGTGCCAGCAGTTTACAAGCGGGAAGATTCGGGGAGCAGTTCTTC
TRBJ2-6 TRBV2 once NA CASSEQGDGANVLTF TGTGCCAGCAGTGAACAAGGGGATGGGGCCAACGTCCTGACTTTC
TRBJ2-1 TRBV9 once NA CASSGVPLGEQFF TGTGCCAGCAGCGGAGTTCCCCTCGGTGAGCAGTTCTTC
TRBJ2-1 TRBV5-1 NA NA CASNRDTYNEQFF TGCGCCAGCAACCGGGACACTTACAATGAGCAGTTCTTC
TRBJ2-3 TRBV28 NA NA CASSLGGLGSDTQYF TGTGCCAGCAGTTTGGGGGGGCTAGGGTCAGATACGCAGTATTTT
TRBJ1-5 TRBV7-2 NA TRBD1 CASSTKPGGGQPQHF TGTGCCAGCAGCACCAAACCAGGGGGTGGACAGCCCCAGCATTTT
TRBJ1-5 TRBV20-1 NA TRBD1 CSATTGGGNQPQHF TGCAGTGCTACGACAGGGGGCGGCAATCAGCCCCAGCATTTT
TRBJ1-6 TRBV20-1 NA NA CSASTGDSPPHF TGCAGTGCTAGCACGGGGGATTCACCCCCCCACTTT
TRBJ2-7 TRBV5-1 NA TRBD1 CASKRTGGIDEQYF TGCGCCAGCAAAAGGACAGGGGGAATCGACGAGCAGTACTTC
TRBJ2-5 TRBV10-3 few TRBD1 CAISTQGDETQYF TGTGCCATCAGCACACAGGGGGATGAGACCCAGTACTTC
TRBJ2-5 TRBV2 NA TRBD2 CASSTSGGPYQETQYF TGTGCCAGCAGTACCAGCGGGGGTCCGTACCAAGAGACCCAGTACTTC
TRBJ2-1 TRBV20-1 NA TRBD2 CSAGRVPRGNYNEQFF TGCAGTGCTGGCAGGGTTCCGCGGGGGAATTACAATGAGCAGTTCTTC
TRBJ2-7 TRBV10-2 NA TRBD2 CASRELAGGYNEQYF TGCGCCAGCAGGGAACTAGCGGGAGGTTACAATGAGCAGTACTTC
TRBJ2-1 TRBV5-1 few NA CASRWLAGEQFF TGCGCCAGCAGGTGGCTAGCTGGTGAGCAGTTCTTC
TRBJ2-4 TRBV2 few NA CASSDPPGPQYF TGTGCCAGCAGTGACCCACCCGGGCCGCAGTACTTC
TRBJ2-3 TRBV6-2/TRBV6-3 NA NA CASSYSKGWRGDTQYF TGTGCCAGCAGTTACTCGAAGGGTTGGCGCGGAGATACGCAGTATTTT
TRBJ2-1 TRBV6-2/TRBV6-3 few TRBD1 CASSYRTGWVGSYNEQFF TGTGCCAGCAGTTACCGGACAGGATGGGTGGGCTCCTACAATGAGCAGTTCTTC
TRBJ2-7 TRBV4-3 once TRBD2 CASSQDWGGGYEQYF TGCGCCAGCAGCCAAGATTGGGGCGGGGGCTACGAGCAGTACTTC
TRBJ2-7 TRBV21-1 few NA CASSSERPNEQYF TGTGCCAGCAGCAGTGAGCGGCCGAACGAGCAGTACTTC
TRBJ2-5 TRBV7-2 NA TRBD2 CASSTSGGKTQYF TGTGCCAGCAGCACTAGCGGGGGAAAGACCCAGTACTTC
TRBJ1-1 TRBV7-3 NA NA CASSLKGVVNTEAFF TGTGCCAGCAGCTTAAAAGGGGTTGTGAACACTGAAGCTTTCTTT
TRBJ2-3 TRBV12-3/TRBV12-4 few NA CASRREDTQYF TGTGCCAGCCGACGGGAAGATACGCAGTATTTT
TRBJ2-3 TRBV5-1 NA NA CASSLTWDTQYF TGCGCCAGCAGCTTGACCTGGGATACGCAGTATTTT